This T cell receptor (beta chain) was recorded in a study of regulatory T cells in long-lasting Graves disease (dated by TCRdb to the early 2020s). Regarding the research as a whole: In the newly diagnosed Graves' disease group, patients had been taking antithyroid drugs for less than 3 months. TCR sequencing covered approximately 13 persistent and around 20 newly diagnosed Graves' disease patients, some 33 samples in total. Peripheral blood TCR sequencing and RNA sequencing compared persistent Graves' disease patients with newly diagnosed Graves' disease patients. The study was conducted in China and was registered as a clinical trial. Here is what the overall study found, with its caveats: Compared with newly diagnosed patients, patients with persistent Graves' disease had lower TCR Shannon entropy and fewer highly expanded clones, which suggests clonal expansion. Sequencing and analysis were limited to the TCR beta chain. Persistent patients shared more public clonotypes among themselves (more than 2,500) than newly diagnosed patients did (more than 850). Peripheral blood alone was examined, since thyroid tissue, which constituted the primary lesion, could not be accessed. The small sample size was acknowledged by the authors as a limitation that may reduce accuracy. Preferential use of TRBV28, TRBJ1-2 and TRBJ2-5 was observed in persistent disease, whereas TRBV20-1 and TRBJ2-1 were favored in newly diagnosed disease.

The time point label on this specimen signifies: newly diagnosed GD, antithyroid drugs for less than 3 months. For both TCR sequencing and RNA sequencing, RNA was extracted from PBMCs in TRIzol. The diagnosis of Graves' disease followed American Thyroid Association guidelines. Patients were recruited from an endocrinology department in Xi'an, China. From each patient, around 9 milliliters of peripheral blood was collected into an EDTA anticoagulant tube. Ficoll Paque Plus density gradient separation was used to isolate PBMCs, and no further T cell sorting was done. RNA quality was checked with an Agilent 2100 Bioanalyzer and agarose gel, and concentration with a NanoDrop 2000. Library creation used multiplex PCR. Sequencing relied on an Illumina HiSeq 4000. To build TCR beta libraries, CDR3 regions were amplified by Arm-PCR using iRepertoire HTBI primers. Before sequencing, the PCR products underwent gel purification. Concerning the study's data processing: Gene usage analysis of CDR3 amino acid clonotypes relied on the roughly 67 TRBV and 14 TRBJ segments identified across samples. Filtered high-quality paired reads were merged into contigs using COPE and FqMerger. BLAST was used to align contigs to IMGT TRBV, TRBD and TRBJ reference genes, with CDR3 defined following IMGT. Any clonotype with a frequency above 0.1% was counted as a highly expanded clone. Repertoire diversity was measured by Shannon entropy, and V-J evenness by the Gini coefficient. A clonotype was considered public if more than one individual shared it. The public reads were quality trimmed at Q25 with fastp and then assembled into clones with MiXCR by TCRdb, keeping productive beta chains. Under each unique CDR3 protein, matching rows form one entry showing the most common genes and DNA. The V and J calls and clone size come from TCRdb's table, not from the authors' own analysis. This sample lists around 480,000 distinct CDR3 sequences; 15% to 20% were detected once. The ten largest clones represent over 9% of the sample.

This clonotype has a count of ten or more. It lacks a known antigen. The sample holds no much larger clone one base away, and base qualities are not on file. From a lookup of the germline V gene, CDR1 and CDR2 are SGHRS and YFSETQ. From cysteine to phenylalanine, the CDR3 is 14 amino acids long. Only the CDR3 DNA is retained, 42 bases long and in frame from the first base. V is trimmed back by 4 bases and J by 10 bases, and the junction contains 9 bases that no gene match accounts for. The same sample was also studied in work on T cells in Graves' hyperthyroidism and ophthalmopathy. The second study's paper adds: A patient counted as having stable Graves' hyperthyroidism if no progression to ophthalmopathy occurred over 18 months of follow-up. Hyperthyroidism patients were aged 18 to 65 years and newly diagnosed, with disease duration of less than 2 months. Any patient with an uncontrolled infection, another autoimmune disease, pregnancy or lactation was excluded. Diagnoses were established on the basis of clinical symptoms, serum thyroxine and TRAb, thyroid ultrasound, and orbital computed tomography. The TCR CDR3 was subjected to a first round of RT-PCR using the HTBI primer set and the Qiagen OneStep RT-PCR kit. Most expanded thyroid clonotypes (frequency above 0.001) were also detected in blood, suggesting blood repertoires may reflect thyroid immune responses. Ophthalmopathy was separated from stable hyperthyroidism by a 13 V-J signature model, with approximately 90% sensitivity and roughly 84% specificity obtained in cross-validation and 80%/75% obtained in testing. In validation, progression to ophthalmopathy was predicted by the model with 55% to 71% sensitivity and 72% to 85% specificity, a median of about 6 months before onset. TCR V-J signatures able to tell the groups apart were searched for in a discovery cohort of 100 patients, of whom roughly 42 had Graves' ophthalmopathy and 57 had stable Graves' hyperthyroidism. An independent validation cohort of around 19 hyperthyroidism patients and 17 patients who later progressed to ophthalmopathy tested prospective prediction of ophthalmopathy. The roughly 100 discovery patients were divided at random into training and test sets in a 7:3 ratio. Thyroid tissue and blood T-cell repertoires from more than five Graves' hyperthyroidism patients were also compared in the study. After sampling, hyperthyroidism patients received methimazole starting at 30 mg daily, and ophthalmopathy patients received high-dose intravenous methylprednisolone. A second multiplex PCR round built the libraries, followed by size selection and purification. Libraries were sequenced paired-end with 100 bp reads on an Illumina HiSeq2000. SOAPnuke was used to process the raw data, removing reads that contained adapters or uncalled bases, had a mean Phred below 15, or lacked an exact match to the constant primer or identifier. COPE v1.2.5 was used to merge high-quality paired reads, and clonotypes were defined as unique nucleotide sequences. Clonotypes were aligned to IMGT TRBV, TRBD and TRBJ reference segments using MiTCR v1.1. The analysis included only V-J combinations with a frequency above 0.0001, which together covered around 99% of the repertoires. The TCS score was defined as F50 (clonal expansion) divided by E x V (chaos), with BLOSUM62-based TCRdist calculated between CDR3 peptides within each V-J. Welch's t-statistics and random forest reduced just over 500 V-J features to roughly 13, which were used in a naive Bayes classifier (R e1071). No statistical method was used to fix the sample size in advance, and group allocation was not hidden from the investigators. TCR Vbeta CDR3 sequencing of 120 to 150 peripheral blood samples (over 40 ophthalmopathy, over 70 hyperthyroidism and some 17 progressor patients) is reported in the paper.

The receptor was isolated from a man between 35 and 55 years old with Graves disease. Donor details come from another sample of the same person, matched by shared clones. In this chain, TRBV5-1 is recombined with TRBJ2-1, with 9 bases in between that match TRBD2. Sequencing used peripheral blood mononuclear cells (PBMCs), obtained at new diagnosis, from a patient treated with antithyroid drugs. The CDR3 loop reads CASSPSGNSGEQFF. The DNA sequence reads TGCGCCAGCAGCCCTAGCGGGAATTCTGGAGAGCAGTTCTTC.